A single sample gave rise to the 10 T cell receptor beta chains below, sequenced in a study of T cells after yellow fever vaccination (dated by TCRdb to the late 2010s). In the paper's terms, the treatment or condition label means: live attenuated yellow fever vaccine strain. Library preparation employed 5' RACE. The run used an Illumina NovaSeq 6000. Clones were called with MiXCR by TCRdb after fastp trimmed the public reads at Q25, and only in-frame beta chains were retained. Rows are unified per CDR3 protein, each entry keeping the most common DNA and genes. In all, the sample holds some 240,000 distinct CDR3 sequences, and about 3% of those were seen once. The top ten clonotypes cover less than 3.5% of the sample. The material sequenced was CD4+ T cells sorted from PBMCs, taken 10 days after the yellow fever booster vaccination. Source of these receptors: a man between 18 and 29 years old who received the YFV17D yellow fever vaccine.

This clonotype has a count of ten or more. V and J are TRBV7-9 and TRBJ2-6; D is unresolved. V was pared by 5 bases and J by 4 bases, with 12 bases between. The CDR3 covers 15 residues. Germline CDR1 SEHNR, CDR2 FQNEAQ (reference sequence). The CDR3 region is CASSLTSTGANVLTF. The CDR3 nucleotides read TGTGCCAGCAGCCTAACTTCGACGGGGGCCAACGTCCTGACTTTC.

Only a few counts were recorded for this clonotype. The genes are TRBV5-1 and TRBJ1-2; D is possibly TRBD1 (5 bases). Per germline, CDR1 SGHRS and CDR2 YFSETQ. There are 15 residues in the CDR3. V gave up 4 bases and J gave up 2 bases, with 15 bases separating them. The CDR3 loop reads CASSPGPGENYGYTF. Here the CDR3 DNA reads TGCGCCAGCAGCCCAGGGCCGGGGGAGAACTATGGCTACACCTTC.

This clonotype was recorded many times. The chain carries TRBV12-3 or TRBV12-4 and TRBJ1-2; D not certain. Trimming left V 3 bases short and J 1 base short, with 6 bases between. This CDR3 spans 13 amino acids. CDR3 nucleotides: TGTGCCAGCAGTTTTAACGATAACTATGGCTACACCTTC. Translated: CASSFNDNYGYTF.

This clonotype was observed many times. The chain joins TRBV11-2 to TRBJ2-3; possible D gene TRBD2, 6 bases. Trimming took 0 bases from V and 4 from J, leaving 8 bases between them. The CDR3 is 14 residues long. Germline CDR1 and CDR2: SGHAT and FQNNGV. This chain's CDR3 is CASSLELASDTQYF. In DNA form, the CDR3 reads TGTGCCAGCAGCTTAGAACTAGCTTCAGATACGCAGTATTTT.

The rearrangement joins TRBV30 to TRBJ2-5, with no clear D. Germline V gene sequence: CDR1 GTSNPN, CDR2 SVGIG (reference sequence). This CDR3 spans 11 amino acids. V was clipped by 1 base and J by 1 base, with 1 base between them. This CDR3 is CAWSAQETQYF. The DNA for the CDR3 is TGTGCCTGGAGTGCCCAAGAGACCCAGTACTTC.

The rearrangement uses TRBV2 and TRBJ2-2, with D possibly being TRBD1 (5 bases). This CDR3 is built from 13 residues. V shed 6 bases and J shed 6 bases, with 11 bases lying between them. CDR1 SNHLY and CDR2 FYNNEI come from the germline V gene. Written as DNA, the CDR3 is TGTGCCAGCAGAGGGGTAGCAGCCGGGGAGCTGTTTTTT. This sequence encodes CASRGVAAGELFF.

The chain combines TRBV4-2 with TRBJ2-3; 10 bases fit TRBD2. The CDR3 is made up of 16 amino acids. Trimming at V came to 3 bases and at J to 3 bases, leaving 6 bases not matched to a gene. Germline CDR1 and CDR2: LGHNA and YNFKEQ. The CDR3 nucleotides read TGTGCCAGCAGCCATAGAGCGGGGGGGACGACAGATACGCAGTATTTT. This codes for CASSHRAGGTTDTQYF.

The table lists this clonotype with a few counts. The chain combines TRBV5-1 with TRBJ2-6; no reliable D call. CDR3 length: 18 amino acids. CDR1 is SGHRS and CDR2 is YFSETQ in the germline V gene. With 0 bases removed from V and 0 bases from J, the gap between germline ends came to 13 bases. CDR3: CASSLAPSLSSGANVLTF. CDR3 nucleotide sequence: TGCGCCAGCAGCTTGGCCCCAAGCCTGAGCTCTGGGGCCAACGTCCTGACTTTC.

This rearrangement joins TRBV6-5 to TRBJ2-5; D possibly corresponds to TRBD1 (6 bases). Trimming shortened V by 6 bases and J by 5 bases, and 13 bases separated the two germline ends. Germline loops: CDR1 MNHEY, CDR2 SVGAGI. CDR3 length equals 13 residues. This CDR3 is CASRPTGRETQYF. CDR3 DNA: TGTGCCAGCAGACCAACAGGGCGGGAGACCCAGTACTTC.

There are a few counts of this clonotype. The chain joins TRBV2 to TRBJ1-1; TRBD1 aligns across 7 bases. The germline V gene encodes CDR1 SNHLY and CDR2 FYNNEI. The CDR3 is made up of 12 amino acids. J lost 7 bases, V lost 8 bases, and 7 bases had no gene match. The CDR3 loop reads CASSTRDSEAFF. The CDR3, as DNA: TGTGCCAGCTCAACCCGGGACAGTGAAGCTTTCTTT.